Listed below are T cell receptor beta chains from one sample, sequenced in a study of cytomegalovirus exposure and HLA in healthy donors. Only in-frame clones appear in the TCRdb table, and some are missing; sequencing was by immunoSEQ multiplex PCR. The table has about 110,000 clones, 67% seen once. The sequenced sample consisted of PBMCs. Receptors were obtained from a man between 18 and 35 years old in good health and CMV-seropositive. The CDR3 runs from the conserved cysteine through the conserved F or W. Each record gives: CDR3 protein, CDR3 DNA, clone size, J gene, V gene, D gene. A D gene is named only where the DNA matches it firmly. Only some rows state a clone size, as once, few, many or a class for expanded clones.

CDR3: CASSAQGAEYTEAFF; DNA: TGTGCCAGTAGTGCACAGGGGGCCGAGTACACTGAAGCTTTCTTT; size: -; J: TRBJ1-1; V: TRBV19; D: TRBD1
CDR3: CAWSVDSEISPLHF; DNA: TGTGCCTGGAGTGTGGACAGCGAAATCTCGCCCCTCCACTTT; size: few; J: TRBJ1-6; V: TRBV30; D: -
CDR3: CASSRPLEGYTF; DNA: TGTGCCAGCAGCCGACCTCTGGAGGGCTACACCTTC; size: -; J: TRBJ1-2; V: TRBV2; D: -
CDR3: CASRDSSYEQYF; DNA: TGTGCCAGCAGGGACAGCTCCTACGAGCAGTACTTC; size: medium-sized; J: TRBJ2-7; V: TRBV11-3; D: -
CDR3: CASSPPSETQYF; DNA: TGTGCCAGCTCACCACCCTCGGAGACCCAGTACTTC; size: -; J: TRBJ2-5; V: TRBV18; D: -
CDR3: CASNLGQQNYGYTF; DNA: TGTGCCAGCAACCTGGGACAGCAAAACTATGGCTACACCTTC; size: -; J: TRBJ1-2; V: TRBV5-4; D: TRBD1
CDR3: CASGPGQGSGIQYF; DNA: TGTGCCAGCGGGCCGGGACAGGGATCTGGCATTCAGTACTTC; size: -; J: TRBJ2-4; V: TRBV11-2; D: TRBD1
CDR3: CASTHGTGWDTEAFF; DNA: TGTGCCAGCACCCACGGGACAGGGTGGGACACTGAAGCTTTCTTT; size: -; J: TRBJ1-1; V: TRBV7-6; D: TRBD1
CDR3: CASSLSLALETQYF; DNA: TGCGCCAGCAGCTTGTCTTTAGCCTTAGAGACCCAGTACTTC; size: -; J: TRBJ2-5; V: TRBV5-1; D: -
CDR3: CATSRESYGYTF; DNA: TGTGCCACCAGCAGAGAGAGCTATGGCTACACCTTC; size: -; J: TRBJ1-2; V: TRBV15; D: -
CDR3: CASSLGGWGSEQYF; DNA: TGTGCCAGCAGTTTAGGAGGGTGGGGTAGCGAGCAGTACTTC; size: -; J: TRBJ2-7; V: TRBV27; D: -
CDR3: CASSIDKNYGYTF; DNA: TGTGCCAGTAGTATCGACAAGAACTATGGCTACACCTTC; size: -; J: TRBJ1-2; V: TRBV19; D: -
CDR3: CASSFGTGGGGELFF; DNA: TGTGCCAGCAGCTTCGGGACAGGGGGCGGCGGGGAGCTGTTTTTT; size: few; J: TRBJ2-2; V: TRBV2; D: TRBD1
CDR3: CASSKAGTNTEAFF; DNA: TGTGCCAGCAGTAAGGCAGGAACGAACACTGAAGCTTTCTTT; size: -; J: TRBJ1-1; V: TRBV6-1; D: -
CDR3: CASRGSTTAGDTQYF; DNA: TGTGCCAGCAGAGGAAGTACCACGGCGGGGGATACGCAGTATTTT; size: -; J: TRBJ2-3; V: TRBV25-1; D: -
CDR3: CASSTLRRDRGGETQYF; DNA: TGTGCCAGCAGTACCCTCCGCCGGGACAGGGGTGGGGAGACCCAGTACTTC; size: -; J: TRBJ2-5; V: TRBV28; D: TRBD1
CDR3: CASSRRGGNTEAFF; DNA: TGTGCCAGCAGCCGAAGGGGAGGGAACACTGAAGCTTTCTTT; size: few; J: TRBJ1-1; V: TRBV28; D: -
CDR3: CASSLDLRAGYGYTF; DNA: TGTGCCAGCAGCTTAGATCTCAGAGCGGGCTATGGCTACACCTTC; size: -; J: TRBJ1-2; V: TRBV7-2; D: -
CDR3: CASNGQGAGDTQYF; DNA: TGTGCCAGCAACGGACAGGGGGCAGGAGATACGCAGTATTTT; size: -; J: TRBJ2-3; V: TRBV27; D: TRBD1
CDR3: CASSGTGRTGELFF; DNA: TGTGCCAGCAGCGGGACAGGTAGAACCGGGGAGCTGTTTTTT; size: -; J: TRBJ2-2; V: TRBV9; D: TRBD1
CDR3: CASGGGQPPYEQYF; DNA: TGTGCCAGCGGGGGGGGACAACCTCCCTACGAGCAGTACTTC; size: -; J: TRBJ2-7; V: TRBV2; D: -
CDR3: CASRPTGTYTGELFF; DNA: TGCGCCAGCAGACCGACCGGGACTTACACCGGGGAGCTGTTTTTT; size: -; J: TRBJ2-2; V: TRBV5-1; D: -
CDR3: CASSPKSTGNTEAFF; DNA: TGCGCCAGCAGCCCGAAATCGACAGGGAACACTGAAGCTTTCTTT; size: -; J: TRBJ1-1; V: TRBV5-1; D: -
CDR3: CASSPGLAGGPDTQYF; DNA: TGTGCCAGCAGTCCGGGACTAGCGGGGGGGCCAGATACGCAGTATTTT; size: -; J: TRBJ2-3; V: TRBV6-4; D: TRBD2
CDR3: CASSPDTWDEKLFF; DNA: TGTGCCAGCAGCCCGGACACCTGGGATGAAAAACTGTTTTTT; size: -; J: TRBJ1-4; V: TRBV7-9; D: -
CDR3: CASSMGDRGLLGYTF; DNA: TGTGCCAGCAGTATGGGGGACAGGGGCCTCTTAGGCTACACCTTC; size: -; J: TRBJ1-2; V: TRBV28; D: TRBD1
CDR3: CASSVGQGADEQFF; DNA: TGTGCCAGCAGCGTAGGACAGGGGGCGGATGAGCAGTTCTTC; size: -; J: TRBJ2-1; V: TRBV7-7; D: TRBD1
CDR3: CASSVGSRWGYTF; DNA: TGTGCCAGCAGTGTCGGGTCTAGGTGGGGCTACACCTTC; size: -; J: TRBJ1-2; V: TRBV6-1; D: -
CDR3: CASSDGETGNTIYF; DNA: TGTGCCAGCAGTGATGGGGAGACGGGAAACACCATATATTTT; size: -; J: TRBJ1-3; V: TRBV6-1; D: -
CDR3: CASRRPATNEKLFF; DNA: TGTGCCAGCCGCAGGCCAGCCACAAATGAAAAACTGTTTTTT; size: -; J: TRBJ1-4; V: TRBV6-5; D: -
CDR3: CASSIQGSEAFF; DNA: TGTGCCAGCAGTATACAGGGTTCTGAAGCTTTCTTT; size: many; J: TRBJ1-1; V: TRBV6-5; D: -
CDR3: CASSRKRTGGVAFF; DNA: TGTGCCAGCAGCCGAAAAAGGACAGGGGGCGTTGCTTTCTTT; size: -; J: TRBJ1-1; V: TRBV4-2; D: TRBD1
CDR3: CASSQGVPWGQFF; DNA: TGTGCCAGCAGCCAGGGCGTCCCATGGGGGCAGTTCTTC; size: few; J: TRBJ2-1; V: TRBV5-6; D: -
CDR3: CASSELEPTGGDGYTF; DNA: TGTGCCAGCAGTGAACTCGAACCCACAGGGGGCGATGGCTACACCTTC; size: -; J: TRBJ1-2; V: TRBV6-1; D: TRBD1
CDR3: CASSARTGTKDYNEQFF; DNA: TGTGCCAGCAGCGCCAGGACCGGGACAAAAGACTACAATGAGCAGTTCTTC; size: -; J: TRBJ2-1; V: TRBV5-4; D: -
CDR3: CASSVLLRLSPLHF; DNA: TGTGCCAGCAGTGTGCTCTTGAGGCTTTCACCCCTCCACTTT; size: -; J: TRBJ1-6; V: TRBV2; D: -
CDR3: CASSTTRAGELFF; DNA: TGTGCCAGCAGCACAACCAGGGCCGGGGAGCTGTTTTTT; size: -; J: TRBJ2-2; V: TRBV11-2; D: -
CDR3: CASTLRPETHSPLHF; DNA: TGTGCCAGCACCCTCCGACCCGAGACTCATTCACCCCTCCACTTT; size: -; J: TRBJ1-6; V: TRBV5-8; D: -
CDR3: CASSDSSEGNEQFF; DNA: TGTGCCAGCAGTGATTCTAGTGAGGGCAATGAGCAGTTCTTC; size: few; J: TRBJ2-1; V: TRBV6-4; D: -
CDR3: CAWTPGGGPQPQHF; DNA: TGTGCCTGGACCCCCGGAGGGGGCCCTCAGCCCCAGCATTTT; size: -; J: TRBJ1-5; V: TRBV30; D: TRBD1